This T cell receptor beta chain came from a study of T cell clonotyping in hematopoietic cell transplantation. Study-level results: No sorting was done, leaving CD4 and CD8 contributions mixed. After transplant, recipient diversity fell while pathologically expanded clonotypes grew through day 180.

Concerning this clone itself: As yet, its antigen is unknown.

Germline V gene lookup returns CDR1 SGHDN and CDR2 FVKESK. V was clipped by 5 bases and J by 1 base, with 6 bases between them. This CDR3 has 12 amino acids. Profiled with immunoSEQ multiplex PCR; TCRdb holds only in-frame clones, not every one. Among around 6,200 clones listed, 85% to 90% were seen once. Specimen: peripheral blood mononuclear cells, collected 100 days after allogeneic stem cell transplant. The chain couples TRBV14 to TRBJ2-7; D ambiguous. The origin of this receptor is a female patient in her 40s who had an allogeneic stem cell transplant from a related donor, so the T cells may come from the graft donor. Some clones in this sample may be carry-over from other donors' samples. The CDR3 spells CASSSRSYEQYF. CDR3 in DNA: TGTGCCAGCAGCAGTCGGTCCTACGAGCAGTACTTC.